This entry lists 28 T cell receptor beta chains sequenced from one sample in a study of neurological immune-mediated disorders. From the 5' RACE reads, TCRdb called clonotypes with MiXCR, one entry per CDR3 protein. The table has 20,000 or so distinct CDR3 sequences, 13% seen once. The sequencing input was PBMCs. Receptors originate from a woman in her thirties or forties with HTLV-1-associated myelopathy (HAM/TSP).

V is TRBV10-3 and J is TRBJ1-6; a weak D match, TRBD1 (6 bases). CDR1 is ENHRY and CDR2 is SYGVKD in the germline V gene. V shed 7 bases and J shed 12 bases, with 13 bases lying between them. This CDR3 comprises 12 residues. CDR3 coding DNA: TGTGCCATCAATGAACAGGGTCGACCCCTCCACTTT. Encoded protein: CAINEQGRPLHF.

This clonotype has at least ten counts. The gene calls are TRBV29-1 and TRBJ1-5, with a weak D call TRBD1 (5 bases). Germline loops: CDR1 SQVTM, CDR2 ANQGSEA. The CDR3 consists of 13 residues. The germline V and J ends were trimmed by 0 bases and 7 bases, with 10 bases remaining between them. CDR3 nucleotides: TGCAGCGTTGAAGATCTGGCAGGGCAGCCCCAGCATTTT. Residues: CSVEDLAGQPQHF. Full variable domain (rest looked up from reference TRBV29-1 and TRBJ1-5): SAVISQKPSRDICQRGTSLTIQCQVDSQVTMMFWYRQQPGQSLTLIATANQGSEATYESGFVIDKFPISRPNLTFSTLTVSNMSPEDSSIYLCSVEDLAGQPQHFGDGTRLSIL.

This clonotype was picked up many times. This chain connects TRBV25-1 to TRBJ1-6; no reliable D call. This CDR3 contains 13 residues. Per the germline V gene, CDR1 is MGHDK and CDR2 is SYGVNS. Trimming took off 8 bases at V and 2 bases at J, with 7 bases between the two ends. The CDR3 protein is CASEAAYNSPLHF. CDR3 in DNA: TGTGCCAGCGAGGCAGCCTATAATTCACCCCTCCACTTT.

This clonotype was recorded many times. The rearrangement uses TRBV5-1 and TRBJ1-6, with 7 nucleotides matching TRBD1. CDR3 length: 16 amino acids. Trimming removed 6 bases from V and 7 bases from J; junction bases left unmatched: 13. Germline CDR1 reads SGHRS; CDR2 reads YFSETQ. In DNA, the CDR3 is TGCGCCAGCACCCCGGGACAGCCGGGGCCGAATTCACCCCTCCACTTT. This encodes CASTPGQPGPNSPLHF.

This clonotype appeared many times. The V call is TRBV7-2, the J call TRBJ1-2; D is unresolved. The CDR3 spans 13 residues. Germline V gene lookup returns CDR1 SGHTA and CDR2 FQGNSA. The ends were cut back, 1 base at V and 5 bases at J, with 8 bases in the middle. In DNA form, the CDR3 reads TGTGCCAGCAGCTTAGACGTGGGGTATGGCTACACCTTC. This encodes CASSLDVGYGYTF. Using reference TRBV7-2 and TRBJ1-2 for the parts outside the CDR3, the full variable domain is GAGVSQSPSNKVTEKGKDVELRCDPISGHTALYWYRQSLGQGLEFLIYFQGNSAPDKSGLPSDRFSAERTGGSVSTLTIQRTQQEDSAVYLCASSLDVGYGYTFGSGTRLTVV.

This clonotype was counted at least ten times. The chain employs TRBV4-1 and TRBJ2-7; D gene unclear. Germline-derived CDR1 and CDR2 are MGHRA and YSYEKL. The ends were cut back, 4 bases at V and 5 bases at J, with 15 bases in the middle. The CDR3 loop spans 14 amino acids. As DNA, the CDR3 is TGCGCCAGCAGCCCTCTACTTCGGACCAACGAGCAGTACTTC. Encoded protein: CASSPLLRTNEQYF.

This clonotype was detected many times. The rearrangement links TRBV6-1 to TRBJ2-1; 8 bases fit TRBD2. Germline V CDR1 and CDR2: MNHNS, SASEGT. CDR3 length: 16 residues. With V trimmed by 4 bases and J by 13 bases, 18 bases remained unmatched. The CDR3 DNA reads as TGTGCCAGCAGTGGCGGCGGCGGGGGGACCGTGGGCCATCAGTTCTTC. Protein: CASSGGGGGTVGHQFF.

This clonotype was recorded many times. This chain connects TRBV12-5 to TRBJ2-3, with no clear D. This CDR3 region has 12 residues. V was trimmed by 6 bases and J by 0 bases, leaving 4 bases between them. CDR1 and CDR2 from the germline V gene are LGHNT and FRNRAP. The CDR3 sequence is CASGPSTDTQYF. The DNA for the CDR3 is TGTGCTAGTGGACCTAGCACAGATACGCAGTATTTT.

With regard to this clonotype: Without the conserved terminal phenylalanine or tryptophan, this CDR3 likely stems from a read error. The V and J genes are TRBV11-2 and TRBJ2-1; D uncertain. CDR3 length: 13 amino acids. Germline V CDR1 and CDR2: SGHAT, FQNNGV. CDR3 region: CARSLGQNYEQFL. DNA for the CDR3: TGTGCCAGAAGCTTAGGTCAGAACTATGAGCAGTTCTTA.

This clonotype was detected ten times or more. CDR3 nucleotide sequence: TGTGCCAGCAGCCAAACCGACAGGGGGGTCTACGAGCAGTACTTC. It codes for CASSQTDRGVYEQYF. V gene TRBV4-2 combines with J gene TRBJ2-7; 9 bases agree with TRBD1. The ends lost 2 bases at V and 3 bases at J; junction bases unmatched: 5. Germline CDR1 LGHNA, CDR2 YNFKEQ. The CDR3 length is 15 residues.

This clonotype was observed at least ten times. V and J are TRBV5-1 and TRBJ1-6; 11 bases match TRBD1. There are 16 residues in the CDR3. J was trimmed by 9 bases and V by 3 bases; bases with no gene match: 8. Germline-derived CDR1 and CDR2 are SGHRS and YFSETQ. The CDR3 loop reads CASSSSPGQGGSPLHF. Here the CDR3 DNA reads TGCGCCAGCAGCTCTTCCCCGGGACAGGGGGGTTCACCCCTCCACTTT. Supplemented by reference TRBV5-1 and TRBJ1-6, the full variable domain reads KAGVTQTPRYLIKTRGQQVTLSCSPISGHRSVSWYQQTPGQGLQFLFEYFSETQRNKGNFPGRFSGRQFSNSRSEMNVSTLELGDSALYLCASSSSPGQGGSPLHFGNGTRLTVT.

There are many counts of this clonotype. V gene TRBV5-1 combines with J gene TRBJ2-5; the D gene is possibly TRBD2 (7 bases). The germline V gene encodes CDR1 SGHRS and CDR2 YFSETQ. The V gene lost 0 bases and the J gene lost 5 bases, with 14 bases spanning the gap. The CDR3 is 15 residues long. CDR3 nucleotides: TGCGCCAGCAGCTTGGCCGGGGGGCCGGCGGAGACCCAGTACTTC. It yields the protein CASSLAGGPAETQYF.

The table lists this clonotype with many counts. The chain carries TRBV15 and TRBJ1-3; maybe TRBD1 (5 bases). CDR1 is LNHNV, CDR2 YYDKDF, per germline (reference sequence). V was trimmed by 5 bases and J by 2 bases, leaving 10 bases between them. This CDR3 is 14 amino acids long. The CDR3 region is CATSGMTAGNTIYF. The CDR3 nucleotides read TGTGCCACCAGCGGAATGACAGCTGGAAACACCATATATTTT.

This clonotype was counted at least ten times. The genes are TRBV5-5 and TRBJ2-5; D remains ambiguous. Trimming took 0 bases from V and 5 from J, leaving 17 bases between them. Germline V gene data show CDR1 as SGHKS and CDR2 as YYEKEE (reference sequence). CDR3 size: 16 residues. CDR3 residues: CASSLATSMEGETQYF. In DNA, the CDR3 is TGTGCCAGCAGCTTGGCCACCAGCATGGAAGGGGAGACCCAGTACTTC.

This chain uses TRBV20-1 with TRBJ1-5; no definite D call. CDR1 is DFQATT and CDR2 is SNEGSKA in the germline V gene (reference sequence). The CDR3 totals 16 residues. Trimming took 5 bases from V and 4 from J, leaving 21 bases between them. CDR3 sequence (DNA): TGCAGTGCTCCGCAGGAGCGGATCCGATATAATCAGCCCCAGCATTTT. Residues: CSAPQERIRYNQPQHF.

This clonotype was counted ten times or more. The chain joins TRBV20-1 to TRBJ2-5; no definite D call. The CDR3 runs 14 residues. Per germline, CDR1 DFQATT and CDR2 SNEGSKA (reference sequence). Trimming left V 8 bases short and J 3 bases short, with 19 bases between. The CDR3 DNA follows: TGCAGTCCGAGAGACGGCAGAGTGAAAGAGACCCAGTACTTC. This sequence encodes CSPRDGRVKETQYF.

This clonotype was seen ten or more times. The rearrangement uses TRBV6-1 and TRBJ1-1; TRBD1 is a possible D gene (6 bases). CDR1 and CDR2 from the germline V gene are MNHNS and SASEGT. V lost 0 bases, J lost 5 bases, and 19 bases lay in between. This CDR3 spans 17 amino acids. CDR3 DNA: TGTGCCAGCAGTGAAGCGGGATACGGGGGGCGCTCTACTGAAGCTTTCTTT. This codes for CASSEAGYGGRSTEAFF.

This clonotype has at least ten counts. The CDR3 nucleotides are TGCGCCAGCAGCCAAGAAAGGAGGGGTGAGCAGTTCTTC. Translating gives CASSQERRGEQFF. The chain recombines TRBV4-1 with TRBJ2-1; a weak D match, TRBD2 (6 bases). The germline V gene encodes CDR1 MGHRA and CDR2 YSYEKL. CDR3 length: 13 amino acids. Trimming stripped 0 bases from V and 9 bases from J, with 9 bases between.

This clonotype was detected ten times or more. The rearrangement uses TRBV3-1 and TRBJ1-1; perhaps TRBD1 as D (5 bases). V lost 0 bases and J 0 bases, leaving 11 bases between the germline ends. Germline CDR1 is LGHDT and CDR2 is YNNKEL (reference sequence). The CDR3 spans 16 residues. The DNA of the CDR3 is TGTGCCAGCAGCCAAGACGGAGGGACGTTGAACACTGAAGCTTTCTTT. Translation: CASSQDGGTLNTEAFF.

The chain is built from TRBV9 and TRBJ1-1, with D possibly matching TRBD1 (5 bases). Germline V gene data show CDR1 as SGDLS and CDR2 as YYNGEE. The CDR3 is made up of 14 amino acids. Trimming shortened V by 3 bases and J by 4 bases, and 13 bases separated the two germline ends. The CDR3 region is CASSAPQGSTEAFF. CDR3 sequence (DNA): TGTGCCAGCAGCGCACCCCAGGGTTCCACTGAAGCTTTCTTT.

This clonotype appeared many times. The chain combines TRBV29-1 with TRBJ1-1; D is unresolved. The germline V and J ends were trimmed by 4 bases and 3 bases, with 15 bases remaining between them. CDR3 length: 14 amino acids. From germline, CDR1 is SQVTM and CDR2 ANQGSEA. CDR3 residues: CSVVGRIFDTEAFF. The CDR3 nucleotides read TGCAGCGTTGTTGGGAGAATCTTTGACACTGAAGCTTTCTTT.

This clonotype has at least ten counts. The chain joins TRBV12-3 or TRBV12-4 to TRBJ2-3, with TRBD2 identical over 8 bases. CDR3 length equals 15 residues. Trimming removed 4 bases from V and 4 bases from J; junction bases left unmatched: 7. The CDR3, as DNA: TGTGCCAGCAGTTCGTTTAGCGGGGTCCCAGATACGCAGTATTTT. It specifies CASSSFSGVPDTQYF.

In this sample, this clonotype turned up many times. Here the CDR3 reads CASSLGGTNTGELFF. As DNA, the CDR3 is TGCGCCAGCAGCTTGGGAGGAACGAACACCGGGGAGCTGTTTTTT. The chain joins TRBV5-1 to TRBJ2-2; D not certain. The V gene lost 0 bases and the J gene lost 0 bases, with 6 bases spanning the gap. The CDR3 totals 15 residues. The V gene's germline CDR1 is SGHRS and CDR2 YFSETQ.

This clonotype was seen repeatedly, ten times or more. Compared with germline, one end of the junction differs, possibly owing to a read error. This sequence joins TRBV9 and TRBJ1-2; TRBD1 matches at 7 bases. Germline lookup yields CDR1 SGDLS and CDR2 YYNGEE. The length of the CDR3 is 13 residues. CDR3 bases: TGTGCCAGCAGTGTAGGGGGCGACTATGGCTACACCTTC. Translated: CASSVGGDYGYTF. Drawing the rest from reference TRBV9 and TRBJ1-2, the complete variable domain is DSGVTQTPKHLITATGQRVTLRCSPRSGDLSVYWYQQSLDQGLQFLIQYYNGEERAKGNILERFSAQQFPDLHSELNLSSLELGDSALYFCASSVGGDYGYTFGSGTRLTVV.

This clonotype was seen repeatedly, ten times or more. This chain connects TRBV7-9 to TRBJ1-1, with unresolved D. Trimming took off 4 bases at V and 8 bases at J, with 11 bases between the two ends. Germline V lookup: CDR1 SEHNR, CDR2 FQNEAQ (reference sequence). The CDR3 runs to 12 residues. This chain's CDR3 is CASSSQWHEAFF. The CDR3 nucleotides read TGTGCCAGCAGCTCTCAGTGGCACGAAGCTTTCTTT.

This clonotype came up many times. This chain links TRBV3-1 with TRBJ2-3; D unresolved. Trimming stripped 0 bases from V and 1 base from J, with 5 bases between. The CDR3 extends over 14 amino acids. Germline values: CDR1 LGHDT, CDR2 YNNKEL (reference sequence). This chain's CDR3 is CASSQDPGTDTQYF. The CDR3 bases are TGTGCCAGCAGCCAAGACCCCGGCACAGATACGCAGTATTTT.

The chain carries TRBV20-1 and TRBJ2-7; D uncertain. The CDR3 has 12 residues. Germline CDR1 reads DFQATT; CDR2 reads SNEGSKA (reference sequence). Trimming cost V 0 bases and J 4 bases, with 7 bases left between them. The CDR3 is CSARETGYEQYF. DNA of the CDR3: TGCAGTGCTAGAGAGACTGGATACGAGCAGTACTTC.

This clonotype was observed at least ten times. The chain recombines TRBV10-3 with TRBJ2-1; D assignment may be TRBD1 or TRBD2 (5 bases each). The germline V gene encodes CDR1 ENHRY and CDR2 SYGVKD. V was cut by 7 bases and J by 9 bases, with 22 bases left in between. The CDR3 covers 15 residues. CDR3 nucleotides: TGTGCCATCAAACCCCAGGGTTCCGGGAAGGGTGAGCAGTTCTTC. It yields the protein CAIKPQGSGKGEQFF.